This T cell receptor beta chain was sequenced for a study of shared clonotypes between healthy human individuals. Concerning this clone itself: Its specificity is unknown.

Study-level findings and limits: Researchers found naive subsets generally carried larger estimated richness than memory subsets.

The CDR3 covers 15 residues. V lost 4 bases and J lost 4; bases outside the gene matches: 8. Germline lookup yields CDR1 SGHVS and CDR2 FNYEAQ. Sequenced by immunoSEQ multiplex PCR; TCRdb stores in-frame clones only, minus some. The sample records about 2.4 million clones, approximately 94% being singletons. This chain connects TRBV7-6 to TRBJ2-7; TRBD2 matches at 9 bases. The receptor's source is a man younger than 35 in good health. Some clones in this sample may be carry-over from other donors' samples. Sequencing was done on a sample of naive CD4+ T cells from PBMCs. Subset indicated: CD45RA+ positively selected. For the CDR3, the DNA is TGTGCCAGCAGCTGGTCGGGCGGGAGGGAATACGAGCAGTACTTC. Translated, it gives CASSWSGGREYEQYF.